This passage covers 10 T cell receptor beta chains from one sample sequenced in a study of T cell clonality in common variable immunodeficiency. Assay: immunoSEQ multiplex PCR; the TCRdb copy retains only in-frame clones and omits some. The repertoire consists of about 20,000 clones, none detected only once. Whole-study results and caveats: In common variable immunodeficiency, TCR beta chains reportedly carried fewer deletions and N-nucleotide insertions.

Antigen specificity for these receptors is unknown. The specimen sequenced was peripheral blood mononuclear cells. Receptors were obtained from a human donor with common variable immunodeficiency.

Note on this clone: The CDR3 end falls 3 residues outside the read, so it is completed with the germline J gene. The chain combines TRBV2 with TRBJ1-6, with 10 bases fitting TRBD1. Germline V CDR1 and CDR2: SNHLY, FYNNEI. CDR3 length: 16 residues. V dropped 6 bases and J dropped 7; count of bases not matched to a gene: 9. CDR3 DNA, as far as it was read: TGTGCCAGCAGCCGTGAGACAGGGGGCTTAAATTCACCC. Translated, it gives CASSRETGGLNSP. The whole CDR3 sequence is CASSRETGGLNSPLHF.

The CDR3 protein is CASTTEVINYEQYF. Incomplete CDR3 DNA: TGTGCCAGCACCACAGAGGTAATCAACTACGAG. J is TRBJ2-7 and V is TRBV7-2; no clear D gene. Read sequence stops 3 residues before the CDR3 end, and the germline J gene provides the missing end. The V and J ends lost 7 bases and 3 bases respectively, with 16 bases between them. Germline V gene lookup returns CDR1 SGHTA and CDR2 FQGNSA. This CDR3 region has 14 residues.

This clone was seen only a few times. Coverage ceases 3 residues before the CDR3 finishes, and the germline J gene fills in the end. The chain uses TRBV2 and TRBJ2-1, with no clear D. This CDR3 is 14 amino acids long. Trimming removed 6 bases at V and 1 base at J, with 10 bases between. Germline CDR1 SNHLY, CDR2 FYNNEI. CDR3 DNA, as far as it was read: TGTGCCAGCAGGAACCTAGAGTCCTACAATGAG. It specifies CASRNLESYNE. The CDR3, in full, reads CASRNLESYNEQFF.

This clone was seen only a few times. From the germline J gene comes the end of the CDR3, since the read stops 3 residues before it. This rearrangement joins TRBV6-2 or TRBV6-3 to TRBJ1-2; 7 positions agree with TRBD1. The CDR3 has 14 residues. CDR1 is MNHEY, CDR2 SVGEGT, per germline. CDR3 amino acids: CASSYGQDLVGYTF. CDR3 bases read: TGTGCCAGCAGTTACGGACAGGATTTGGTGGGC.

This clone has more than one count but fewer than ten. The read gets to within 3 residues of the CDR3 end, and the germline J gene fills in the rest. The chain has TRBV18 and TRBJ1-4, with D maybe TRBD1 (6 bases). Trimming removed 5 bases at V and 7 bases at J, with 14 bases between. The CDR3 runs 14 residues. The germline gives CDR1 KGHSH, CDR2 LQKENI. CDR3 region: CASSEGGAGEKLFF. The CDR3 bases that were read are TGTGCCAGCTCAGAAGGGGGAGCCGGTGAAAAA.

In regard to this clone: Read sequence stops 3 residues before the CDR3 end, and the germline J gene provides the missing end. The chain links TRBV7-9 to TRBJ1-1, with 7 bases fitting TRBD1. Germline V gene data show CDR1 as SEHNR and CDR2 as FQNEAQ (reference sequence). J was trimmed by 0 bases and V by 3 bases; bases with no gene match: 4. This CDR3 spans 15 amino acids. This chain's CDR3 is CASSLDRSMNTEAFF. Partial CDR3 DNA: TGTGCCAGCAGCTTGGACAGGAGCATGAACACTGAA.

Concerning this clone itself: Compared with germline, one end of the junction differs, possibly owing to a read error. The CDR3 end falls 3 residues outside the read, so it is completed with the germline J gene. J is TRBJ2-5 and V is TRBV6-2 or TRBV6-3; 10 bases agree with TRBD2. Germline V gene lookup returns CDR1 MNHEY and CDR2 SVGEGT. This CDR3 has 15 residues. This chain's CDR3 is CASSDSGTSAETQYF. CDR3 DNA, as far as it was read: TGTGCCAGCAGTGACTCCGGGACTAGCGCAGAGACC.

There are a few counts of this clone. This chain's CDR3 is CASSYVQATSNQPQHF. The CDR3 bases that were read are TGTGCCAGCAGTTACGTCCAGGCCACTAGCAATCAGCCC. The chain is built from TRBV6-2 or TRBV6-3 and TRBJ1-5; no reliable D call. Read data end 3 residues before the CDR3 end; the end is taken from the germline J gene. CDR1 and CDR2 from the germline V gene are MNHEY and SVGEGT. The CDR3 is made up of 16 amino acids. V lost 2 bases and J lost 0, with 11 bases in between.

As for this clone: The read falls 3 residues short of the CDR3 end, and the missing part is taken from the germline J gene. V gene TRBV20-1 combines with J gene TRBJ2-5; TRBD2 agrees at 8 bases. With 5 bases clipped from V and 2 bases from J, the junction kept 10 bases outside the gene matches. Germline V gene data show CDR1 as DFQATT and CDR2 as SNEGSKA (reference sequence). The CDR3 consists of 15 residues. Partial CDR3 DNA: TGCAGTGCTGGCCGGGGGGGAGGAGGGCAAGAGACC. This encodes CSAGRGGGGQET. The complete CDR3 reads CSAGRGGGGQETQYF.

In its sample, this clone was seen a few times. The read terminates 3 residues before the CDR3 end, so the remaining end is supplied by the germline J gene. The genes are TRBV7-6 and TRBJ2-5, with no clear D. The CDR3 loop spans 13 amino acids. V shed 5 bases and J shed 4 bases, with 11 bases lying between them. Germline CDR1 and CDR2: SGHVS and FNYEAQ. CDR3: CASSQVAGETQYF. CDR3 DNA, as far as it was read: TGTGCCAGCAGCCAGGTCGCAGGAGAGACC.